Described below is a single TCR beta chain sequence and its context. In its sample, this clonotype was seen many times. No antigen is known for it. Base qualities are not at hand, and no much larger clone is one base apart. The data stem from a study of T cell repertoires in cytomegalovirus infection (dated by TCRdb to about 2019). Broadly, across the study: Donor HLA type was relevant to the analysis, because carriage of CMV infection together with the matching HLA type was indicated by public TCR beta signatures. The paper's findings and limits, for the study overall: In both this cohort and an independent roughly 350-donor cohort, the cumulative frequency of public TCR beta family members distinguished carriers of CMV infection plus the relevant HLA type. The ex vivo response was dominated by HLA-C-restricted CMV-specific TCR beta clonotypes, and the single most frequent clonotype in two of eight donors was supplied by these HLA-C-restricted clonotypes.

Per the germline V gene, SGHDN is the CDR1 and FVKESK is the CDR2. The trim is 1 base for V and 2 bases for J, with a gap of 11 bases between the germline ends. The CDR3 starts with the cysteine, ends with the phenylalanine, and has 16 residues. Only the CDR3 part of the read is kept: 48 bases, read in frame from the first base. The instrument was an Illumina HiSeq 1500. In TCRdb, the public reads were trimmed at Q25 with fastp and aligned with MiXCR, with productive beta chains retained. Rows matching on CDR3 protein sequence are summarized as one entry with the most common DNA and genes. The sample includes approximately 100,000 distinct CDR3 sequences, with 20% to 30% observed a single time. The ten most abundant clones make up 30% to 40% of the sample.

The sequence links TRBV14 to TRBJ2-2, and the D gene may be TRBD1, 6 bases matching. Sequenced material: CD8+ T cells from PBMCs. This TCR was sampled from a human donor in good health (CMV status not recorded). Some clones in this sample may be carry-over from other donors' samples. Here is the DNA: TGTGCCAGCAGCCAAGTCCCGGGACACAACACCGGGGAGCTGTTTTTT. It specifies CASSQVPGHNTGELFF.